Listed here are 28 T cell receptor beta chains from one sample, sequenced in a study of CD8 T cells in ankylosing spondylitis. Findings of the study overall: Among TCR beta sequences, a motif of under ten highly homologous variants appeared characteristic of ankylosing spondylitis blood.

TCRdb re-derived calls from the 5' RACE reads in MiXCR, one entry per CDR3 protein. The table has fewer than 750,000 distinct CDR3 sequences, roughly 19% seen once; the top ten hold 15% to 20%. Their recognized antigens are unknown. The source material was blood, either unsorted or a sorted T cell fraction (not recorded which). Source of these receptors: a male donor with ankylosing spondylitis.

Only a few counts were recorded for this clonotype. The chain carries TRBV7-9 and TRBJ1-3, with a possible D match to TRBD1 (6 bases). This CDR3 is 15 amino acids long. Trimming stripped 4 bases from V and 4 bases from J, with 14 bases between. The germline V gene encodes CDR1 SEHNR and CDR2 FQNEAQ (reference sequence). CDR3 coding DNA: TGTGCCAGCAGCTATGCTACAGGGACGGGAAACACCATATATTTT. Translating gives CASSYATGTGNTIYF.

The chain has TRBV5-1 and TRBJ2-5; the D gene is possibly TRBD1 (5 bases). The CDR3 loop spans 14 amino acids. The germline gives CDR1 SGHRS, CDR2 YFSETQ. Trimming took 0 bases from V and 4 from J, leaving 10 bases between them. The CDR3 DNA sequence: TGCGCCAGCAGCTTGGCCCAGGGTCGAGAGACCCAGTACTTC. This translates into CASSLAQGRETQYF.

The genes are TRBV7-3 and TRBJ2-1; TRBD2 matches 11 bases. Germline V lookup: CDR1 SGHTA, CDR2 FQGTGA. The CDR3 is 18 amino acids. The ends lost 1 base at V and 7 bases at J; junction bases unmatched: 12. This CDR3 is CASSLKWRVTSGKNEQFF. The CDR3 DNA sequence: TGTGCCAGCAGCTTAAAGTGGCGCGTGACTAGCGGGAAAAATGAGCAGTTCTTC.

This clonotype was seen a few times. This chain links TRBV12-3 or TRBV12-4 with TRBJ1-1, with D perhaps matching TRBD1 (5 bases). The CDR3 consists of 13 residues. V was trimmed by 5 bases and J by 10 bases, leaving 17 bases between them. CDR3 sequence reads: CASSVDRTVGAFF. In DNA form, the CDR3 reads TGTGCCAGCAGTGTCGACAGAACCGTCGGAGCTTTCTTT.

This chain links TRBV7-8 with TRBJ2-7; 7 nucleotides agree with TRBD1. The junction had 3 bases not matched to a gene; V was cut back by 1 base and J by 3 bases. Germline CDR1 is SGHVS and CDR2 is FQNEAQ. The CDR3 is 14 amino acids. The CDR3 DNA is TGTGCCAGCAGCTTAGACGGGACAGTCTACGAGCAGTACTTC. Protein product: CASSLDGTVYEQYF.

This chain links TRBV29-1 with TRBJ1-1, with unresolved D. Trimming removed 3 bases from V and 5 bases from J, with 13 bases in between. The V gene's germline CDR1 is SQVTM and CDR2 ANQGSEA. The CDR3 sequence is 13 residues long. In DNA, the CDR3 is TGCAGCGTTGAGGCGGGCTCTGGGACTGAAGCTTTCTTT. This gives the protein CSVEAGSGTEAFF.

The chain uses TRBV3-1 and TRBJ1-5, with D perhaps TRBD1 (5 bases). The CDR3 contains 16 residues. With 5 bases removed from V and 0 bases from J, the gap between germline ends came to 14 bases. CDR1 and CDR2 (germline): LGHDT, YNNKEL (reference sequence). In DNA form, the CDR3 reads TGTGCCAGCAGCGATGACAGCGAGAATAGCAATCAGCCCCAGCATTTT. It translates to CASSDDSENSNQPQHF.

This clonotype occurred many times. The chain uses TRBV7-9 and TRBJ1-2; a weak D match, TRBD1 (5 bases). The V end lost 7 bases, the J end lost 3 bases, and 12 bases lay between the germline ends. Looked up from germline, CDR1 is SEHNR and CDR2 is FQNEAQ (reference sequence). This CDR3 spans 13 amino acids. For the CDR3, the DNA is TGTGCCAGCACCAAGGACAAGGACTATGGCTACACCTTC. Translation gives CASTKDKDYGYTF.

This clonotype was seen only a few times. DNA for the CDR3: TGCAGCGTTGGGGATAGCAATCAGCCCCAGCATTTT. Encoded protein: CSVGDSNQPQHF. This rearrangement joins TRBV29-1 to TRBJ1-5; D unclear. CDR3 length: 12 residues. Germline CDR1 reads SQVTM; CDR2 reads ANQGSEA. V shed 4 bases and J shed 0 bases, with 4 bases lying between them.

This clonotype has just a few counts. CDR3 DNA: TGTGCCAGCAGCGCCACGGGCGGCCAAGAGACCCAGTACTTC. Protein sequence: CASSATGGQETQYF. The gene calls are TRBV9 and TRBJ2-5; D is unresolved. Between the trimmed V and J ends, which lost 3 bases and 1 base, there was a span of 10 bases. CDR3 size: 14 residues. Germline V CDR1 and CDR2: SGDLS, YYNGEE.

This clonotype showed up just a few times. The V and J genes are TRBV12-3 or TRBV12-4 and TRBJ1-6; 7 nucleotides line up with TRBD1. V shed 5 bases and J 0 bases; nucleotides not matched to a gene: 4. This CDR3 spans 16 amino acids. The CDR3 protein is CASSGTASSYNSPLHF. The CDR3 DNA sequence: TGTGCCAGCAGTGGGACAGCTAGCTCCTATAATTCACCCCTCCACTTT.

This clonotype was picked up many times. V gene TRBV5-1 combines with J gene TRBJ2-3, with TRBD2 as a possible D gene (6 bases). Per the germline V gene, CDR1 is SGHRS and CDR2 is YFSETQ. Deletions cut 3 bases from V and 8 bases from J, with 13 bases between. The length of the CDR3 is 13 residues. The chain's CDR3 is CASSSGGEGTQYF. The CDR3 bases are TGCGCCAGCAGCTCCGGGGGAGAGGGTACGCAGTATTTT.

The genes are TRBV19 and TRBJ2-1; the D is unclear. Germline lookup yields CDR1 LNHDA and CDR2 SQIVND (reference sequence). This CDR3 spans 14 amino acids. V shed 1 base and J shed 5 bases, with 9 bases lying between them. The CDR3 here is CASSIAQNNNEQFF. The CDR3 DNA reads TGTGCCAGTAGTATAGCGCAGAATAACAATGAGCAGTTCTTC. Supplemented by reference TRBV19 and TRBJ2-1, the full variable domain reads DGGITQSPKYLFRKEGQNVTLSCEQNLNHDAMYWYRQDPGQGLRLIYYSQIVNDFQKGDIAEGYSVSREKKESFPLTVTSAQKNPTAFYLCASSIAQNNNEQFFGPGTRLTVL.

The chain uses TRBV20-1 and TRBJ1-2; the match to TRBD1 covers 7 bases. The trim removed 3 bases at V and 4 bases at J, leaving 8 bases unmatched. There are 14 residues in the CDR3. Germline-derived CDR1 and CDR2 are DFQATT and SNEGSKA (reference sequence). The CDR3 here is CSASADRSPYGYTF. In DNA, the CDR3 is TGCAGTGCTAGTGCGGACAGGTCCCCCTATGGCTACACCTTC.

This clonotype was counted between two and nine times. This chain links TRBV9 with TRBJ2-3; the D is unclear. Germline lookup yields CDR1 SGDLS and CDR2 YYNGEE. Between the trimmed V and J ends, which lost 4 bases and 3 bases, there was a span of 18 bases. The CDR3 runs 16 residues. CDR3 residues: CASSPESPQPTDTQYF. CDR3 nucleotides: TGTGCCAGCAGCCCCGAAAGTCCCCAACCTACAGATACGCAGTATTTT.

This chain joins TRBV24-1 and TRBJ2-1; 9 positions match TRBD2. The germline V gene has CDR1 KGHDR and CDR2 SFDVKD. The CDR3 contains 14 residues. The ends lost 7 bases at V and 2 bases at J; junction bases unmatched: 2. The CDR3 here is CATRSGGPYNEQFF. The CDR3 DNA reads TGTGCCACCAGGAGCGGGGGGCCCTACAATGAGCAGTTCTTC.

The chain combines TRBV4-1 with TRBJ2-3; D unclear. V lost 5 bases, J lost 2 bases, and 11 bases lay in between. Germline CDR1 and CDR2: MGHRA and YSYEKL. CDR3 length: 14 residues. CDR3 DNA sequence: TGCGCCAGCAGCGAAATTGGGATCACAGATACGCAGTATTTT. Translated: CASSEIGITDTQYF.

As to this clonotype: Because the CDR3 is missing its conserved closing phenylalanine or tryptophan, this is likely a read error. The chain employs TRBV7-3 and TRBJ1-2; 7 nucleotides align to TRBD1. The CDR3 spans 15 residues. V gave up 4 bases and J gave up 4 bases; unmatched junction bases: 9. CDR1 and CDR2 (germline): SGHTA, FQGTGA. CDR3 region: CASSWTGSDGYGYTL. For the CDR3, the DNA is TGTGCCAGCAGCTGGACAGGATCCGACGGCTATGGCTACACCCTC.

This rearrangement joins TRBV27 to TRBJ1-1; D gene uncertain. Germline values: CDR1 MNHEY, CDR2 SMNVEV (reference sequence). V lost 0 bases and J lost 2, with 10 bases in between. The CDR3 sequence is 15 residues long. CDR3 bases: TGTGCCAGCAGTTTATCGCGCGGAATTAACACTGAAGCTTTCTTT. This gives the protein CASSLSRGINTEAFF.

This clonotype was recorded many times. V is TRBV20-1 and J is TRBJ1-1; possibly TRBD1 for D (6 bases). Looked up from germline, CDR1 is DFQATT and CDR2 is SNEGSKA (reference sequence). The CDR3 is 15 amino acids. V lost 6 bases to trimming and J lost 4 bases, with 21 bases between them. The CDR3 DNA reads as TGCAGTGCCACAATAGGCAGGGGATCGGGCACTGAAGCTTTCTTT. Translation gives CSATIGRGSGTEAFF.

CDR3 nucleotides: TGTGCCAGCAGCGAGCCGGGATTAACCACAGATACGCAGTATTTT. Its protein product is CASSEPGLTTDTQYF. The chain employs TRBV7-9 and TRBJ2-3; TRBD2 is a possible D gene (5 bases). CDR3 size: 15 residues. Looked up from germline, CDR1 is SEHNR and CDR2 is FQNEAQ (reference sequence). V lost 5 bases to trimming and J lost 2 bases, with 14 bases between them.

This clonotype appeared a few times. This rearrangement joins TRBV18 to TRBJ2-3; D is ambiguous. The CDR3 consists of 13 residues. The germline CDR1 and CDR2 sequences are KGHSH and LQKENI. Trimming took 3 bases from V and 3 from J, leaving 7 bases between them. CDR3 in amino acids: CASSPGKTDTQYF. The CDR3 coding sequence is TGTGCCAGCTCACCGGGAAAGACAGATACGCAGTATTTT.

The J gene is TRBJ2-1, the V gene TRBV7-3; 11 nucleotides line up with TRBD2. The CDR3 runs to 14 residues. Germline values: CDR1 SGHTA, CDR2 FQGTGA. V lost 10 bases, J lost 7 bases, and 9 bases stayed unmatched. The CDR3 region is CATSLAGAGNEQFF. CDR3 coding DNA: TGTGCCACCTCACTAGCGGGGGCCGGGAATGAGCAGTTCTTC.

V gene TRBV27 combines with J gene TRBJ1-4, with TRBD1 as a possible D gene (5 bases). V was pared by 6 bases and J by 4 bases, with 9 bases between. Germline CDR1 and CDR2: MNHEY and SMNVEV (reference sequence). This CDR3 is 13 amino acids long. CDR3 in amino acids: CASSWGRNEKLFF. CDR3 in DNA: TGTGCCAGCAGCTGGGGACGTAATGAAAAACTGTTTTTT.

The rearrangement links TRBV6-1 to TRBJ1-1, with D possibly matching TRBD1 (5 bases). CDR1 and CDR2 from the germline V gene are MNHNS and SASEGT. V gave up 4 bases and J gave up 4 bases, with 28 bases separating them. This CDR3 region has 19 residues. The DNA of the CDR3 is TGTGCCAGCAGTGTTACGCACACCGGGACTCAACAACGGGGCACTGAAGCTTTCTTT. Its translation is CASSVTHTGTQQRGTEAFF.

The rearrangement uses TRBV5-5 and TRBJ2-6; possibly TRBD1 for D (5 bases). CDR3 length: 16 residues. Between the trimmed V and J ends, which lost 2 bases and 1 base, there was a span of 10 bases. Per the germline V gene, CDR1 is SGHKS and CDR2 is YYEKEE (reference sequence). The CDR3 sequence: CASSFIRVSGANVLTF. The CDR3 DNA is TGTGCCAGCAGCTTCATCAGGGTATCTGGGGCCAACGTCCTGACTTTC.

The V and J genes are TRBV6-2 or TRBV6-3 and TRBJ2-3; possibly TRBD1 or TRBD2 for D (5 bases each). The ends were cut back, 7 bases at V and 6 bases at J, with 20 bases in the middle. The CDR3 extends over 15 amino acids. Per germline, CDR1 MNHEY and CDR2 SVGEGT. The CDR3 sequence: CASTLNRDLSDTQYF. The CDR3 bases are TGTGCCAGCACCCTCAATCGGGACCTGAGTGATACGCAGTATTTT.

This clonotype was seen repeatedly, ten times or more. The chain has TRBV29-1 and TRBJ2-1; 10 bases are shared with TRBD1. Germline trimming cut 4 bases from V and 9 bases from J; bases unmatched to any gene: 18. This CDR3 has 17 amino acids. Looked up from germline, CDR1 is SQVTM and CDR2 is ANQGSEA. This CDR3 reads CSVVAPLRDRGDGEQFF. CDR3 DNA: TGCAGCGTTGTGGCCCCTTTGAGGGACAGGGGAGACGGTGAGCAGTTCTTC.